This T cell receptor beta chain was sequenced in a study of CD8+CD57+ T cells in acquired aplastic anemia. On the study more broadly: Recorded DNA amounts for sorted CD4+ and CD8+ cells had an average of approximately 3.2 ug. Study-wide points: A significant difference in CD8+ Simpson's diversity between patients and controls was not found.

This clonotype was seen a handful of times. Its antigen remains unidentified. Profiling that covered TCR beta VDJ and CDR3 relied on genomic DNA as its template. MiXCR was run by TCRdb on the reads, yielding one entry per CDR3 protein. This table holds roughly 150,000 distinct CDR3 sequences, around 48% found once. Patients picked for sequencing had shown CD8+CD57+ cell expansion detected by flow cytometry. Acquired aplastic anemia of severe grade affected all patients. Untreated patients provided the blood samples, with no therapy given before sampling. Germline CDR1 and CDR2: MNHEY and SMNVEV (reference sequence). Trimming removed 3 bases from V and 5 bases from J, with 7 bases in between. CDR3 size: 13 residues.

Sequencing was carried out using sorted CD4+, CD8+, or CD8+CD57+ T cells (not recorded which) from PBMCs. The sequence was collected from a human donor with aplastic anemia. The chain carries TRBV27 and TRBJ2-2; D may match TRBD1 or TRBD2 (5 bases each). The DNA of the CDR3 is TGTGCCAGCAGTTTTTGGGGGACCGGGGAGCTGTTTTTT. It specifies CASSFWGTGELFF.